This TCR beta chain was documented in a study of identifying expanded T cells in peripheral blood. Study-level results: About 1.3 clones differed between technical replicates, versus around 15 and 19 over time.

No infections or other immune events were documented during collection. The CDR3 has 17 residues. V was pared by 4 bases and J by 3 bases, with 13 bases of the junction left unmatched. Germline V CDR1 and CDR2: LGHNA, YSLEER. Here immunoSEQ multiplex PCR was the method, and the copy in TCRdb shows in-frame clones only, minus some. This sample carries 100,000 or so clones, roughly 87% of them seen once, and the ten largest clones take 17%. Notes on this clone: Its antigen is not identified.

J is TRBJ2-7 and V is TRBV4-3, with 9 bases matching TRBD2. Input material: blood. This TCR derives from a person between 18 and 69 years old in good health. CDR3 in amino acids: CASSPLAGGLSIYEQYF. For the CDR3, the DNA is TGCGCCAGCAGCCCCCTGGCGGGGGGGCTGTCCATCTACGAGCAGTACTTC.